A single sample gave rise to the 11 T cell receptor beta chains below, sequenced in a study of radiotherapy plus CTLA-4 blockade in lung cancer. Assay: immunoSEQ multiplex PCR; the TCRdb copy retains only in-frame clones and omits some. Of 95,000 to 150,000 clones in the sample, about nine tenths are singletons; the top ten hold approximately 7.2%. The input for sequencing was peripheral blood, taken from a patient treated with radiotherapy plus ipilimumab. These TCRs come from a human donor with non-small cell lung cancer that progressed on radiotherapy plus ipilimumab.

In DNA form, the CDR3 reads TGCGCCAGCAGCCGGGGCCTCAATGAAAAACTGTTTTTT. Translating it yields CASSRGLNEKLFF. J is TRBJ1-4 and V is TRBV5-1; TRBD1 might be the D (5 bases). This CDR3 comprises 13 residues. V dropped 4 bases and J dropped 5 bases, with 9 bases sitting between them. Germline V gene data show CDR1 as SGHRS and CDR2 as YFSETQ.

CDR3 DNA sequence: TGCGCCAGCAGCTTGGCGACTAGCGGGGGCCAAGAGACCCAGTACTTC. Its protein product is CASSLATSGGQETQYF. The gene calls are TRBV5-1 and TRBJ2-5; 12 bases map to TRBD2. There are 16 residues in the CDR3. The V segment lost 0 bases and the J segment 1 base; nucleotides outside the gene matches: 1. Germline V gene sequence: CDR1 SGHRS, CDR2 YFSETQ.

V and J are TRBV9 and TRBJ2-1; the D gene is possibly TRBD1 (5 bases). There are 15 residues in the CDR3. V was cut by 1 base and J by 0 bases, with 8 bases left in between. CDR1 SGDLS and CDR2 YYNGEE come from the germline V gene. CDR3 in DNA: TGTGCCAGCAGCGTACAGGGTAGCTCCTACAATGAGCAGTTCTTC. Protein sequence: CASSVQGSSYNEQFF.

J is TRBJ2-5 and V is TRBV5-4; the match to TRBD2 covers 15 bases. CDR3 length: 16 amino acids. Trimming at V came to 4 bases and at J to 5 bases, leaving 6 bases not matched to a gene. Germline V gives CDR1 SGHNT, CDR2 YYREEE (reference sequence). The CDR3 sequence is CASSTGLAGGSETQYF. DNA for the CDR3: TGTGCCAGCAGCACCGGACTAGCGGGAGGGTCGGAGACCCAGTACTTC.

The rearrangement joins TRBV30 to TRBJ2-7; D is possibly TRBD1 (7 bases). CDR3 length: 11 amino acids. The V gene's germline CDR1 is GTSNPN and CDR2 SVGIG (reference sequence). V gave up 5 bases and J gave up 6 bases, with 11 bases separating them. DNA for the CDR3: TGTGCCTGGGGGCAGGGGGGCGAGCAGTACTTC. The encoded protein is CAWGQGGEQYF. The full variable domain, with the rest looked up from reference TRBV30 and TRBJ2-7, is SQTIHQWPATLVQPVGSPLSLECTVEGTSNPNLYWYRQAAGRGLQLLFYSVGIGQISSEVPQNLSASRPQDRQFILSSKKLLLSDSGFYLCAWGQGGEQYFGPGTRLTVT.

The gene calls are TRBV2 and TRBJ1-5, with 9 bases fitting TRBD1. Per germline, CDR1 SNHLY and CDR2 FYNNEI. After removal of 6 bases from V and 4 bases from J, the junction contained 4 bases not matched to a gene. This CDR3 spans 14 amino acids. The CDR3 here is CASSLGQGNQPQHF. For the CDR3, the DNA is TGTGCCAGCAGCCTAGGACAGGGGAATCAGCCCCAGCATTTT.

The rearrangement uses TRBV19 and TRBJ2-2, with D possibly being TRBD1 (5 bases). Per germline, CDR1 LNHDA and CDR2 SQIVND (reference sequence). The CDR3 loop spans 14 amino acids. Trimming left V 0 bases short and J 8 bases short, with 10 bases between. The CDR3 region is CASSIDWGRGELFF. DNA for the CDR3: TGTGCCAGTAGTATAGACTGGGGCAGGGGGGAGCTGTTTTTT. Full variable domain (outside the CDR3, taken from reference TRBV19 and TRBJ2-2): DGGITQSPKYLFRKEGQNVTLSCEQNLNHDAMYWYRQDPGQGLRLIYYSQIVNDFQKGDIAEGYSVSREKKESFPLTVTSAQKNPTAFYLCASSIDWGRGELFFGEGSRLTVL.

This chain connects TRBV13 to TRBJ2-3; possible D gene TRBD2, 6 bases. Germline CDR1 PRHDT, CDR2 FYEKMQ (reference sequence). Trimming removed 5 bases from V and 3 bases from J, with 12 bases in between. CDR3 length: 14 amino acids. CDR3 DNA sequence: TGTGCCAGCAGCCTCCGGGACTCAACAGATACGCAGTATTTT. Translating it yields CASSLRDSTDTQYF.

The chain is built from TRBV5-6 and TRBJ1-2; D unresolved. Trimming pared 3 bases from V and 4 bases from J, leaving 19 bases between. This CDR3 spans 16 amino acids. Germline V gene data show CDR1 as SGHDT and CDR2 as YYEEEE. CDR3 sequence: CASSSKMGTSPYGYTF. The CDR3 DNA is TGTGCCAGCAGCTCGAAGATGGGTACTTCACCCTATGGCTACACCTTC.

The chain is built from TRBV6-6 and TRBJ2-5; TRBD2 agrees at 12 bases. From germline, CDR1 is MNHNY and CDR2 SVGAGI (reference sequence). Trimming at V came to 4 bases and at J to 7 bases, leaving 10 bases not matched to a gene. This CDR3 has 16 residues. In DNA form, the CDR3 reads TGTGCCAGCAGTTTTCGGGGACTAGCGGGTGGGGGGACCCAGTACTTC. Protein product: CASSFRGLAGGGTQYF.

The chain is built from TRBV2 and TRBJ2-2; D call uncertain. The CDR3 spans 13 residues. V was trimmed by 1 base and J by 7 bases, leaving 7 bases between them. Looked up from germline, CDR1 is SNHLY and CDR2 is FYNNEI. The DNA for the CDR3 is TGTGCCAGCAGTGAAGTTATGGGCGGGGAGCTGTTTTTT. Protein: CASSEVMGGELFF.